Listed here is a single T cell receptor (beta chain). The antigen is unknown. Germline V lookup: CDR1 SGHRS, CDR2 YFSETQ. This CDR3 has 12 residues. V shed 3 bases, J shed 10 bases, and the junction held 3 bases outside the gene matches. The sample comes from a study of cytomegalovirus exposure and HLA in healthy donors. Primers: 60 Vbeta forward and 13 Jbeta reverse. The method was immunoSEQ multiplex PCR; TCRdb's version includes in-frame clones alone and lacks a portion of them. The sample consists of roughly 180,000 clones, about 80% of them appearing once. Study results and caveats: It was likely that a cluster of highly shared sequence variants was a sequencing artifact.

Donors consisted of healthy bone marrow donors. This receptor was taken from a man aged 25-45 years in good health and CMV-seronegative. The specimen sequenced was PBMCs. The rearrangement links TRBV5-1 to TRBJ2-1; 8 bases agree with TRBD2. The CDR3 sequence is CASSWGLEEQFF. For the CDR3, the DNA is TGCGCCAGCAGCTGGGGACTAGAAGAGCAGTTCTTC.